This T cell receptor beta chain was identified in a study of CD4 T cells in relation to SARS-CoV-2 and coronaviruses. Points from the study as a whole: Samples before the pandemic and after infection were not matched within any donor.

Only in-frame clones appear in the TCRdb table, and some are missing; sequencing was by immunoSEQ multiplex PCR. The sample lists roughly 60,000 clones, less than 95% occurring once. For this clone: The antigen is not known.

Unexposed donor CD4+ T cells date from about 2011-2018, before the COVID-19 pandemic. Trimming took 1 base from V and 4 from J, leaving 15 bases between them. The V gene's germline CDR1 is LGHNA and CDR2 YNFKEQ. The CDR3 consists of 16 residues. Specimen: naive CD4+ T cells from PBMCs. Subset in this sample: naive CD4+ T cells isolated by negative enrichment. The V gene is TRBV4-2, the J gene TRBJ2-3; D tentatively reads TRBD1 or TRBD2 (5 bases each). This clonotype was sampled from a human donor in good health. The CDR3 protein is CASSQGPLGTADTQYF. The DNA for the CDR3 is TGTGCCAGCAGCCAAGGCCCATTGGGGACCGCAGATACGCAGTATTTT.